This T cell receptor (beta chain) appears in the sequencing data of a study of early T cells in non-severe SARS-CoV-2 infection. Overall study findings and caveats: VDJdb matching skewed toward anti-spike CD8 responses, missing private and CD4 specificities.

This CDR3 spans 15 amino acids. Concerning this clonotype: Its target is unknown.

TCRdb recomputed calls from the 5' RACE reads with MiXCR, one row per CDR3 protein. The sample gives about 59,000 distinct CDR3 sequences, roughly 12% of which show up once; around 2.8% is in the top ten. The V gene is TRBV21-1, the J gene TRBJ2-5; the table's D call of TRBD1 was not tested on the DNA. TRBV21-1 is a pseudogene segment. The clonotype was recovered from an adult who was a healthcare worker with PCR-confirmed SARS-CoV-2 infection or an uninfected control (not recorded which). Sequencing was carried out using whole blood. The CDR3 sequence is CASSKGGTGPETQYF. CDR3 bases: TGTGCCAGCAGCAAAGGGGGGACAGGGCCCGAGACCCAGTACTTC.